What follows are 31 T cell receptor beta chains derived from one specimen sequenced in a study of cytomegalovirus exposure and HLA in healthy donors. The primer mix had 60 Vbeta and 13 Jbeta primers. Some clones are missing from TCRdb's copy, which holds only in-frame ones; the method was immunoSEQ multiplex PCR. The table records 140,000 or so clones, 65% to 80% of them present only once. Sample: PBMCs. The receptor source for this set is a woman in her 30s in good health and CMV-seronegative.

The V and J genes are TRBV11-2 and TRBJ2-7; 12 bases align to TRBD2. The ends lost 5 bases at V and 6 bases at J; junction bases unmatched: 2. CDR3 length: 13 amino acids. The V gene's germline CDR1 is SGHAT and CDR2 FQNNGV. The CDR3, as DNA: TGTGCCAGCAGCACGGGACTAGCGGGCGAGCAGTACTTC. Its translation is CASSTGLAGEQYF.

The V call is TRBV6-5, the J call TRBJ2-7, with D tentatively TRBD2 (6 bases). The CDR3 length is 13 residues. In germline, CDR1 is MNHEY, CDR2 SVGAGI. The ends were cut back, 9 bases at V and 6 bases at J, with 18 bases in the middle. As DNA, the CDR3 is TGTGCCAGTCAAGAGGCTAGCGCGGGCGAGCAGTACTTC. Translation gives CASQEASAGEQYF.

This chain joins TRBV7-6 and TRBJ1-6, with TRBD1 as a possible D gene (6 bases). This CDR3 region has 17 residues. Germline-derived CDR1 and CDR2 are SGHVS and FNYEAQ. V lost 0 bases and J lost 4, with 13 bases in between. Written as DNA, the CDR3 is TGTGCCAGCAGCTTAGCGGGGGGGGCACTGTATAATTCACCCCTCCACTTT. Translation: CASSLAGGALYNSPLHF.

This sequence joins TRBV7-6 and TRBJ2-6; 7 nucleotides match TRBD1. CDR1 is SGHVS, CDR2 FNYEAQ, per germline. The CDR3 sequence is 17 residues long. J gave up 1 base and V 5 bases, and 8 bases lay outside the gene matches. The CDR3 nucleotides are TGTGCCAGCAGCGCATCCGCAGGGGGATCTGGGGCCAACGTCCTGACTTTC. It is translated as CASSASAGGSGANVLTF.

The rearrangement uses TRBV21-1 and TRBJ2-7; the D segment call TRBD2 is taken from the table without a DNA check. TRBV21-1 is designated a pseudogene. The length of the CDR3 is 16 residues. The CDR3 spells CASSPPRVVRSYEQYV. The CDR3 DNA follows: TGTGCCAGCAGCCCTCCCCGGGTTGTAAGGTCCTACGAGCAGTACGTC.

The chain carries TRBV7-8 and TRBJ1-5, with a possible D match to TRBD1 (5 bases). CDR3 length equals 16 residues. The ends were cut back, 0 bases at V and 3 bases at J, with 12 bases in the middle. Germline loops: CDR1 SGHVS, CDR2 FQNEAQ. The CDR3 bases are TGTGCCAGCAGCTTAGCTGGCGGGGCTAACAATCAGCCCCAGCATTTT. Translated, it gives CASSLAGGANNQPQHF.

The table lists this clone with a few counts. The chain has TRBV11-2 and TRBJ2-7, with TRBD1 as a possible D gene (6 bases). Between the trimmed V and J ends, which lost 4 bases and 3 bases, there was a span of 10 bases. CDR3 length: 13 residues. Germline V gene sequence: CDR1 SGHAT, CDR2 FQNNGV. In DNA, the CDR3 is TGTGCCAGCAGCTCAACAGGGCGCTACGAGCAGTACGTC. Translation gives CASSSTGRYEQYV.

The chain carries TRBV7-2 and TRBJ1-3; D possibly corresponds to TRBD1 (6 bases). V was clipped by 5 bases and J by 4 bases, with 15 bases between them. The germline V gene has CDR1 SGHTA and CDR2 FQGNSA. CDR3 length: 15 residues. The CDR3 here is CASSPGQLGGNTIYF. The CDR3 DNA reads TGTGCCAGCAGCCCCGGACAGTTGGGGGGAAACACCATATATTTT. The full variable domain, rest sourced from reference TRBV7-2 and TRBJ1-3, is GAGVSQSPSNKVTEKGKDVELRCDPISGHTALYWYRQSLGQGLEFLIYFQGNSAPDKSGLPSDRFSAERTGGSVSTLTIQRTQQEDSAVYLCASSPGQLGGNTIYFGEGSWLTVV.

This sequence joins TRBV2 and TRBJ2-7; no reliable D call. V lost 6 bases, J lost 3 bases, and 18 bases lay in between. The length of the CDR3 is 15 residues. Germline CDR1 SNHLY, CDR2 FYNNEI. The DNA for the CDR3 is TGTGCCAGCAGGTTACAAACTGGAGCCCTCTACGAGCAGTACTTC. Translated, it gives CASRLQTGALYEQYF.

The chain carries TRBV6-6 and TRBJ2-7; D not certain. The germline V gene has CDR1 MNHNY and CDR2 SVGAGI (reference sequence). The germline V and J ends were trimmed by 8 bases and 0 bases, with 8 bases remaining between them. The CDR3 consists of 12 residues. The CDR3 DNA follows: TGTGCCAGCGGAACTAACTCCTACGAGCAGTACGTC. Amino acid sequence: CASGTNSYEQYV.

This clone appeared a few times. The J gene is TRBJ1-4, the V gene TRBV5-1; 7 bases line up with TRBD1. The J segment lost 5 bases and the V segment lost 4 bases, leaving 8 bases of the junction unmatched. Germline V CDR1 and CDR2: SGHRS, YFSETQ. CDR3 length equals 15 residues. The CDR3 spells CASSDVQGENEKLFF. The CDR3 coding sequence is TGCGCCAGCAGCGACGTCCAGGGGGAAAATGAAAAACTGTTTTTT.

The chain employs TRBV7-6 and TRBJ1-3; 7 positions agree with TRBD1. Germline CDR1 SGHVS, CDR2 FNYEAQ. This CDR3 region has 14 residues. V dropped 4 bases and J dropped 2; count of bases not matched to a gene: 2. This chain's CDR3 is CASSSGQPGNTIYF. DNA of the CDR3: TGTGCCAGCAGCTCGGGACAGCCTGGAAACACCATATATTTT. Using reference TRBV7-6 and TRBJ1-3 for the parts outside the CDR3, the full variable domain is GAGVSQSPRYKVTKRGQDVALRCDPISGHVSLYWYRQALGQGPEFLTYFNYEAQQDKSGLPNDRFSAERPEGSISTLTIQRTEQRDSAMYRCASSSGQPGNTIYFGEGSWLTVV.

This clone has a single count. The V and J genes are TRBV27 and TRBJ2-1; D remains unclear. Germline CDR1 reads MNHEY; CDR2 reads SMNVEV (reference sequence). Trimming took 2 bases from V and 16 from J, leaving 18 bases between them. This CDR3 spans 13 amino acids. For the CDR3, the DNA is TGTGCCAGCAGTTTAAGTCAGATTAGCCCAGCTTTCTTC. It yields the protein CASSLSQISPAFF.

This clone was counted a few times. The chain joins TRBV19 to TRBJ1-5; a weak D match, TRBD1 (6 bases). Trimming stripped 6 bases from V and 6 bases from J, with 18 bases between. The CDR3 length is 15 residues. From germline, CDR1 is LNHDA and CDR2 SQIVND (reference sequence). CDR3 sequence reads: CASSHTQGIGQPQHF. The CDR3 region has the DNA TGTGCCAGTAGCCACACTCAGGGGATTGGTCAGCCCCAGCATTTT.

The rearrangement uses TRBV19 and TRBJ1-5, with 9 bases fitting TRBD1. Trimming cost V 6 bases and J 0 bases; bases outside gene matches: 0. The CDR3 is made up of 14 amino acids. CDR1 and CDR2 from the germline V gene are LNHDA and SQIVND (reference sequence). CDR3 in amino acids: CASRGQGSNQPQHF. The CDR3 DNA is TGTGCCAGTAGGGGACAGGGTAGCAATCAGCCCCAGCATTTT. The entire variable domain, with the rest obtained from reference TRBV19 and TRBJ1-5, is as follows: DGGITQSPKYLFRKEGQNVTLSCEQNLNHDAMYWYRQDPGQGLRLIYYSQIVNDFQKGDIAEGYSVSREKKESFPLTVTSAQKNPTAFYLCASRGQGSNQPQHFGDGTRLSIL.

This clone was observed a few times. The rearrangement uses TRBV7-9 and TRBJ2-3, with 9 bases lining up with TRBD1. Trimming removed 4 bases from V and 3 bases from J; junction bases left unmatched: 5. The CDR3 totals 15 residues. CDR1 is SEHNR and CDR2 is FQNEAQ in the germline V gene (reference sequence). The CDR3 bases are TGTGCCAGCAGCTCACAGGGGGCGATGACAGATACGCAGTATTTT. Translated: CASSSQGAMTDTQYF.

CDR3 DNA sequence: TGTGCCAGCAGCTTAGGGGACAGGCCCAGAGGAGCTTTCTTT. Encoded protein: CASSLGDRPRGAFF. The chain carries TRBV7-9 and TRBJ1-1; the match to TRBD1 covers 8 bases. J was trimmed by 10 bases and V by 1 base; bases with no gene match: 8. The CDR3 extends over 14 amino acids. The germline V gene has CDR1 SEHNR and CDR2 FQNEAQ (reference sequence).

Only one count was recorded for this clone. One junction end does not reproduce the germline sequence, and a read error may be involved. J is TRBJ1-5 and V is TRBV19; D remains unclear. The CDR3 totals 17 residues. Germline CDR1 is LNHDA and CDR2 is SQIVND (reference sequence). The CDR3 sequence: CVSSIRNRVNSNQPQHF. For the CDR3, the DNA is TGTGTCAGTAGTATTCGCAACAGAGTTAATAGCAATCAGCCCCAGCATTTT. The full variable domain, with the rest looked up from reference TRBV19 and TRBJ1-5, is DGGITQSPKYLFRKEGQNVTLSCEQNLNHDAMYWYRQDPGQGLRLIYYSQIVNDFQKGDIAEGYSVSREKKESFPLTVTSAQKNPTAFYLCVSSIRNRVNSNQPQHFGDGTRLSIL.

The J gene is TRBJ2-5, the V gene TRBV7-2, with 7 positions matching TRBD2. J gave up 5 bases and V 7 bases, and 10 bases lay outside the gene matches. The CDR3 extends over 14 amino acids. Germline CDR1 reads SGHTA; CDR2 reads FQGNSA. The CDR3 nucleotides are TGTGCCAGCACCCTAACGGGGGGATGGGAGACCCAGTACTTC. Encoded protein: CASTLTGGWETQYF.

The sample holds a few counts of this clone. The chain carries TRBV28 and TRBJ1-2; 9 bases line up with TRBD1. The ends lost 8 bases at V and 2 bases at J; junction bases unmatched: 3. The CDR3 loop spans 13 amino acids. Germline lookup yields CDR1 MDHEN and CDR2 SYDVKM. The CDR3 loop reads CASGDRVNYGYTF. In nucleotides, the CDR3 is TGTGCCAGCGGGGACAGGGTGAACTATGGCTACACCTTC.

The V gene is TRBV28, the J gene TRBJ1-1; 8 bases are shared with TRBD1. With 4 bases clipped from V and 5 bases from J, the junction kept 12 bases outside the gene matches. The CDR3 has 16 amino acids. Germline CDR1 is MDHEN and CDR2 is SYDVKM. The CDR3, as DNA: TGTGCCAGCAGTTCGGGCGGACAGGGATGGGGGACTGAAGCTTTCTTT. This gives the protein CASSSGGQGWGTEAFF.

CDR3 in DNA: TGTGCCAGTAGTATAGAGGCGGCGATGAGTGGCTACACCTTC. Encoded protein: CASSIEAAMSGYTF. This chain links TRBV19 with TRBJ1-2; D call uncertain. The CDR3 consists of 14 residues. The ends were cut back, 0 bases at V and 7 bases at J, with 12 bases in the middle. CDR1 and CDR2 from the germline V gene are LNHDA and SQIVND (reference sequence).

The chain employs TRBV6-6 and TRBJ2-2; D might be TRBD2 (5 bases). The CDR3 consists of 14 residues. The V end was cut by 8 bases, the J end by 2 bases, with 12 bases between. The germline V gene encodes CDR1 MNHNY and CDR2 SVGAGI (reference sequence). CDR3 protein: CASGRVLNTGELFF. CDR3 in DNA: TGTGCCAGCGGGAGAGTGCTTAACACCGGGGAGCTGTTTTTT.

The CDR3 nucleotides read TGTGCCAGCAGCTTGGTAGCGGGAGAGTCCACAGATACGCAGTATTTT. Its translation is CASSLVAGESTDTQYF. V is TRBV11-2 and J is TRBJ2-3, with 9 bases aligning to TRBD2. Germline V lookup: CDR1 SGHAT, CDR2 FQNNGV. The CDR3 spans 16 residues. The V gene end was trimmed by 3 bases and the J gene end by 2 bases; junction bases not matched to a gene: 6.

This rearrangement joins TRBV5-1 to TRBJ2-5; D is ambiguous. The CDR3 runs 14 residues. In germline, CDR1 is SGHRS, CDR2 YFSETQ. The V end was cut by 4 bases, the J end by 5 bases, with 15 bases between. CDR3 DNA sequence: TGCGCCAGCAGCGAGGTCCCGAGCCTGGAGACCCAGTACTTC. Translation gives CASSEVPSLETQYF. Looking up the rest from reference TRBV5-1 and TRBJ2-5 gives the full variable domain: KAGVTQTPRYLIKTRGQQVTLSCSPISGHRSVSWYQQTPGQGLQFLFEYFSETQRNKGNFPGRFSGRQFSNSRSEMNVSTLELGDSALYLCASSEVPSLETQYFGPGTRLLVL.

The chain links TRBV5-1 to TRBJ2-7; no clear D. V lost 3 bases and J 0 bases, leaving 4 bases between the germline ends. The length of the CDR3 is 12 residues. Germline CDR1 and CDR2: SGHRS and YFSETQ. The CDR3 sequence is CASSYNSYEQYF. Written as DNA, the CDR3 is TGCGCCAGCAGCTATAACTCCTACGAGCAGTACTTC.

This chain joins TRBV9 and TRBJ1-2, with 7 bases that match TRBD1. Unmatched junction bases numbered 16, after V lost 3 bases and J lost 5 bases. CDR1 is SGDLS and CDR2 is YYNGEE in the germline V gene. This CDR3 region has 17 residues. The CDR3 here is CASSADTKGALGYGYTF. The CDR3 region has the DNA TGTGCCAGCAGCGCAGATACCAAGGGGGCCCTGGGGTATGGCTACACCTTC.

J is TRBJ1-1 and V is TRBV28; maybe TRBD1 (6 bases). The V end was cut by 6 bases, the J end by 1 base, with 12 bases between. The CDR3 sequence is 14 residues long. Germline assignment: CDR1 MDHEN and CDR2 SYDVKM. This chain's CDR3 is CASSRGPTNTEAFF. The DNA of the CDR3 is TGTGCCAGCAGCAGGGGACCGACGAACACTGAAGCTTTCTTT.

The chain combines TRBV18 with TRBJ2-1; D is unclear. CDR3 length: 13 residues. In germline, CDR1 is KGHSH, CDR2 LQKENI. Trimming shortened V by 1 base and J by 9 bases, and 10 bases separated the two germline ends. CDR3 amino acids: CASSPLGETEQFF. The CDR3 nucleotides are TGTGCCAGCTCACCACTGGGCGAGACTGAGCAGTTCTTC.

This clone showed up just once. The V gene is TRBV30, the J gene TRBJ1-3, with TRBD1 matching over 7 bases. CDR1 is GTSNPN, CDR2 SVGIG, per germline (reference sequence). J gave up 4 bases and V 1 base, and 4 bases lay outside the gene matches. This CDR3 is 14 amino acids long. The CDR3 DNA follows: TGTGCCTGGAGTGGACAGGGCTGGGGAAACACCATATATTTT. Its protein product is CAWSGQGWGNTIYF. Complete variable domain (other parts from reference TRBV30 and TRBJ1-3): SQTIHQWPATLVQPVGSPLSLECTVEGTSNPNLYWYRQAAGRGLQLLFYSVGIGQISSEVPQNLSASRPQDRQFILSSKKLLLSDSGFYLCAWSGQGWGNTIYFGEGSWLTVV.

The chain is built from TRBV7-2 and TRBJ2-7; D is uncertain. V was trimmed by 4 bases and J by 3 bases, leaving 7 bases between them. The CDR3 covers 12 residues. Looked up from germline, CDR1 is SGHTA and CDR2 is FQGNSA. Here the CDR3 DNA reads TGTGCCAGCAGCTCCCCGGGCTACGAGCAGTACTTC. It is translated as CASSSPGYEQYF.